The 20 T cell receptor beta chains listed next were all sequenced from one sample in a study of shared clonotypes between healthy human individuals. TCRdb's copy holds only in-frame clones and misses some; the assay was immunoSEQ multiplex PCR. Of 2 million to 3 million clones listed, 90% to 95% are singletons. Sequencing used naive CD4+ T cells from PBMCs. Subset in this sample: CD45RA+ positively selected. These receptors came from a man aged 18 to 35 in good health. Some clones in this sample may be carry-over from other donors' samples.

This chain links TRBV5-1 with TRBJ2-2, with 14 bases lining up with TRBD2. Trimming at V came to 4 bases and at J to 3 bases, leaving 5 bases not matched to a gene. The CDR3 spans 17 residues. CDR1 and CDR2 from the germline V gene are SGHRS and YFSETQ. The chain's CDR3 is CASSTGLAGEDTGELFF. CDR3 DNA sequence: TGCGCCAGCAGCACGGGACTAGCGGGAGAGGACACCGGGGAGCTGTTTTTT. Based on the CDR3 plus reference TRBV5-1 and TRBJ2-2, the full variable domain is KAGVTQTPRYLIKTRGQQVTLSCSPISGHRSVSWYQQTPGQGLQFLFEYFSETQRNKGNFPGRFSGRQFSNSRSEMNVSTLELGDSALYLCASSTGLAGEDTGELFFGEGSRLTVL.

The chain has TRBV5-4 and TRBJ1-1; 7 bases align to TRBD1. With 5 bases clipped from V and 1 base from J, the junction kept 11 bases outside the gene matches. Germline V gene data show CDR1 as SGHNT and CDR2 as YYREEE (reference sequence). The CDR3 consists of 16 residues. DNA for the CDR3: TGTGCCAGCAGGGGGGGGAGGGGGCGACAGAACACTGAAGCTTTCTTT. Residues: CASRGGRGRQNTEAFF.

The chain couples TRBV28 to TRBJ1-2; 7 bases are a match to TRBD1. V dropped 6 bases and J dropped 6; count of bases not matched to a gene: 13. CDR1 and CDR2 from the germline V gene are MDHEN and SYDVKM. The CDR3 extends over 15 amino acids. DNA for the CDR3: TGTGCCAGCAGCCAAGACAGGGTTTGGAGAAATGGCTACACCTTC. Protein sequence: CASSQDRVWRNGYTF.

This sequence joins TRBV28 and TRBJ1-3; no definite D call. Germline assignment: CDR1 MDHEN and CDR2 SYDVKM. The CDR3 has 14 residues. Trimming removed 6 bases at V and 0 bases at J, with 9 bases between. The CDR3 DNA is TGTGCCAGCAGGACTGGGAGCTCTGGAAACACCATATATTTT. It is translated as CASRTGSSGNTIYF.

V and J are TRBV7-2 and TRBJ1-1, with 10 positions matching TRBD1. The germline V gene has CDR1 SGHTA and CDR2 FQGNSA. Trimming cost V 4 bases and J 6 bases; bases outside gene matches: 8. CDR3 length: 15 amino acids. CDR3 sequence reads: CASSSPGQGLAEAFF. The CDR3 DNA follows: TGTGCCAGCAGCTCACCGGGACAGGGGTTGGCTGAAGCTTTCTTT.

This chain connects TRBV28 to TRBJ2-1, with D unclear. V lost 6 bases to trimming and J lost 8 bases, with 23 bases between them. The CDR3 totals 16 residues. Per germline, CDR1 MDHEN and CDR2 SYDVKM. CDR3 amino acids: CASSAPGGDTLDEQFF. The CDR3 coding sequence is TGTGCCAGCAGCGCCCCAGGCGGAGATACATTGGATGAGCAGTTCTTC.

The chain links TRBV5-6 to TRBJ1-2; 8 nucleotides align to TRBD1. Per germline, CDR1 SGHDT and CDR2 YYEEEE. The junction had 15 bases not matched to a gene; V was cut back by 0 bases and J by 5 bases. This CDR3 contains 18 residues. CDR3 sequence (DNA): TGTGCCAGCAGCTTGGTGTCGAACGAGAACAGGGGGGCGTATGGCTACACCTTC. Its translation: CASSLVSNENRGAYGYTF.

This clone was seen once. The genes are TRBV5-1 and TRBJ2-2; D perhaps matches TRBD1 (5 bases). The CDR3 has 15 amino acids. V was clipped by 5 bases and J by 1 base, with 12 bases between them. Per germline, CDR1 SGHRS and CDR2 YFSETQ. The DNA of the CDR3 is TGCGCCAGCAGAACAGGCCTCCTGAACACCGGGGAGCTGTTTTTT. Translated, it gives CASRTGLLNTGELFF.

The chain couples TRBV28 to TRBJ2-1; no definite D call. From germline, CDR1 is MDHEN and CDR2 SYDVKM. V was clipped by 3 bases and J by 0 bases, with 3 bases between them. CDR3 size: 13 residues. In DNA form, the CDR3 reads TGTGCCAGCAGTTTTCGCTCCTACAATGAGCAGTTCTTC. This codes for CASSFRSYNEQFF.

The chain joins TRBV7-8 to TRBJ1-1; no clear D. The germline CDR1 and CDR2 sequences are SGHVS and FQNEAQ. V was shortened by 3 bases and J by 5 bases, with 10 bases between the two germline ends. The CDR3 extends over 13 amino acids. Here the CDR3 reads CASSFPFETEAFF. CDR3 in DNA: TGTGCCAGCAGCTTCCCCTTTGAGACTGAAGCTTTCTTT.

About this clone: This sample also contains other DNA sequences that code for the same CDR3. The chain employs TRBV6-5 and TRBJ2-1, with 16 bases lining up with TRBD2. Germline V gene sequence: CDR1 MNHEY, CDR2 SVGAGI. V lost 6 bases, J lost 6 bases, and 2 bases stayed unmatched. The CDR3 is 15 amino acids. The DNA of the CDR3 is TGTGCCAGCAGGGGACTAGCGGGGGGGCTCAATGAGCAGTTCTTC. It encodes CASRGLAGGLNEQFF.

CDR3 sequence reads: CAWGDRGNTEAFF. DNA for the CDR3: TGTGCCTGGGGGGACAGGGGAAACACTGAAGCTTTCTTT. The V call is TRBV30, the J call TRBJ1-1; 10 bases are a match to TRBD1. In germline, CDR1 is GTSNPN, CDR2 SVGIG (reference sequence). The CDR3 has 13 amino acids. V shed 5 bases, J shed 2 bases, and the junction held 2 bases outside the gene matches.

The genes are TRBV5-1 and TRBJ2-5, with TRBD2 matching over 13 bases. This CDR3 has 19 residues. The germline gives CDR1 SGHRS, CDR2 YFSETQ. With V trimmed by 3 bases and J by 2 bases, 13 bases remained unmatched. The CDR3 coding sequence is TGCGCCAGCAGCTCCCACCTCCACGGGACTAGCGGGACACAAGAGACCCAGTACTTC. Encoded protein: CASSSHLHGTSGTQETQYF.

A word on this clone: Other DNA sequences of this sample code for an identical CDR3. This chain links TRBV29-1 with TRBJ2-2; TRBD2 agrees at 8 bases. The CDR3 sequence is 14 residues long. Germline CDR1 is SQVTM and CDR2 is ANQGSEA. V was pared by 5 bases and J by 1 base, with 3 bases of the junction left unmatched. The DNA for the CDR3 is TGCAGCGTTCTCAGCGGGAGGAACACCGGGGAGCTGTTTTTT. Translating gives CSVLSGRNTGELFF.

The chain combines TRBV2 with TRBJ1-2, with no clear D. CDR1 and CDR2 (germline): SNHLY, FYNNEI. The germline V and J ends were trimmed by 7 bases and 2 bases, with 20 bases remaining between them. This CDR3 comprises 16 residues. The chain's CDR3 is CASNPGRRPLNYGYTF. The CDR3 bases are TGTGCCAGCAACCCCGGACGCCGACCACTCAACTATGGCTACACCTTC.

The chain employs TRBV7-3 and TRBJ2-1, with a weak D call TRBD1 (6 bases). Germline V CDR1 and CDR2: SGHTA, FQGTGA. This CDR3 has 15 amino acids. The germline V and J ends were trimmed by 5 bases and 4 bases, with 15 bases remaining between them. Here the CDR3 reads CASSPDEGQYNEQFF. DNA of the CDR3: TGTGCCAGCAGCCCCGATGAGGGACAATACAATGAGCAGTTCTTC.

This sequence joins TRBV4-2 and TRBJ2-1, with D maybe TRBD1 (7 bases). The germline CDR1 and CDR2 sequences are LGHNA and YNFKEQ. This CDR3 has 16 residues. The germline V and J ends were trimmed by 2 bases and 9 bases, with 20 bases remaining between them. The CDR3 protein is CASSQLTGNQGLEQFF. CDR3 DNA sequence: TGTGCCAGCAGCCAACTGACAGGGAACCAGGGACTTGAGCAGTTCTTC.

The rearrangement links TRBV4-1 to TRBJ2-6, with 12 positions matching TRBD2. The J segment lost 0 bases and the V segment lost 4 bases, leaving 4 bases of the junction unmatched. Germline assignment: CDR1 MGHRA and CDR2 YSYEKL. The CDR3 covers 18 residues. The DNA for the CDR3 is TGCGCCAGCAGCCGAGGACTAGCGGGGAGCTCTGGGGCCAACGTCCTGACTTTC. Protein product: CASSRGLAGSSGANVLTF.

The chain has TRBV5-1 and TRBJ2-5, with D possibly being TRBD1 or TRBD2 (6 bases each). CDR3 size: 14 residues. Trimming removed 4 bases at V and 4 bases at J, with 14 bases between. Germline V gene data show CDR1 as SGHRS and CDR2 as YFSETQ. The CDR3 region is CASSQGGSGETQYF. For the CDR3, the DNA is TGCGCCAGCAGCCAAGGGGGGAGTGGAGAGACCCAGTACTTC.

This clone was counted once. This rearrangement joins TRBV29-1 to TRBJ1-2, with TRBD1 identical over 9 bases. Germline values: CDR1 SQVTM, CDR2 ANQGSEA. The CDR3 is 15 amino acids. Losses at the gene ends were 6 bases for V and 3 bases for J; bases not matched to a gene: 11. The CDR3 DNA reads TGCAGCGTGAGGGCACAGGGGGCGAAAGACTATGGCTACACCTTC. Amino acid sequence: CSVRAQGAKDYGYTF.